Sequencing of this T cell receptor (beta chain) was carried out in a study of T-cell memory formation after mild COVID-19. Study-wide background: TCR clusters largely stayed donor specific.

In its sample, this clonotype was seen a few times. Its antigen is still unknown. This CDR3 has 14 amino acids. V lost 4 bases, J lost 1 base, and 9 bases lay in between. The V gene's germline CDR1 is SGHDT and CDR2 YYEEEE. The TCR alpha and TCR beta cDNA libraries, bearing sample barcodes and UMIs, were generated by 5'RACE using constant-segment primers. TCRdb re-derived calls from the 5' RACE reads in MiXCR, one entry per CDR3 protein. The sample holds hundreds of thousands of distinct CDR3 sequences; approximately 8.4% are singletons and the top ten take under 25%. Study-level results: From day 15 to 85, contracting clones were balanced between CD4 and CD8, whereas later expanders leaned toward CD4+. Several responding clones turned up in pre-infection memory, indicating that cross-reactive memory may have taken part.

Material: PBMCs or a T cell subset sorted from them (not recorded which). This clonotype was obtained from a man between 18 and 35 years old who had mild COVID-19 (a few samples of this study predate the infection). Cell type and time point are not known. This rearrangement joins TRBV5-6 to TRBJ1-5; no definite D call. The CDR3 protein is CASSPKGSNQPQHF. The CDR3 DNA reads as TGTGCCAGCAGCCCCAAGGGCAGCAATCAGCCCCAGCATTTT.